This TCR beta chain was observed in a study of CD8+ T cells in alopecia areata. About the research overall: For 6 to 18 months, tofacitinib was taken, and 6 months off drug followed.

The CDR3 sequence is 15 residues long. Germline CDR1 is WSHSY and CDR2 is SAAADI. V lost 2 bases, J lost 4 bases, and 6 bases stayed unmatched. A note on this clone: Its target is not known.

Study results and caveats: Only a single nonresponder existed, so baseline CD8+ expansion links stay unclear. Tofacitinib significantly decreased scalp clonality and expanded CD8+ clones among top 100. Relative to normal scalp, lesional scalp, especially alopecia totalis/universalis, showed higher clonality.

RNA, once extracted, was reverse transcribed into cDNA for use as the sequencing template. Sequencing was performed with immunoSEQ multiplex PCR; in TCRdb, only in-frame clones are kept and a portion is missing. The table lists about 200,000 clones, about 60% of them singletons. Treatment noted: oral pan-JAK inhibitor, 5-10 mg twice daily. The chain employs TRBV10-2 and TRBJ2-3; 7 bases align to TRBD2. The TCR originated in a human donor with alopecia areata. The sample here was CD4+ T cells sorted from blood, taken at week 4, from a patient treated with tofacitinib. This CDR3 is CASSEGAGWADTQYF. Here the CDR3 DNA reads TGCGCCAGCAGTGAGGGAGCGGGGTGGGCAGATACGCAGTATTTT.